This is a list of T cell receptor beta chains from one sample in a study of beta chain features in type 1 diabetes. Profiling relied on immunoSEQ multiplex PCR, and the TCRdb table lists in-frame clones only, not all of them. This sample has over 700,000 clones; roughly 17% occur once, and the top ten carry about 0.025%. The sequenced sample consisted of naive CD4+ T cells from blood. These receptors were obtained from a young woman in good health. Both conserved end residues are part of each CDR3. D genes are given only for firm matches. Size is stated for part of the rows, as once, few or many counts, or as a class when the clone is expanded.

D	V	size	J	CDR3	DNA
.	TRBV5-8	.	TRBJ2-3	CASSSGVAATDTQYF	TGTGCCAGCAGCTCAGGGGTAGCGGCCACAGATACGCAGTATTTT
.	TRBV7-2	few	TRBJ2-6	CASSHVSGANVLTF	TGTGCCAGCAGCCACGTCTCTGGGGCCAACGTCCTGACTTTC
TRBD1	TRBV6-6	.	TRBJ1-2	CASSYSRQGAYGYTF	TGTGCCAGCAGTTACTCGAGACAGGGGGCCTATGGCTACACCTTC
TRBD1	TRBV7-8	.	TRBJ1-1	CASSSRDRGRLALRNTEAFF	TGTGCCAGCAGCTCCCGGGACAGGGGGCGCTTAGCTCTTCGGAACACTGAAGCTTTCTTT
TRBD1	TRBV19	.	TRBJ2-2	CASSSGTGGIGELFF	TGTGCCAGTAGTAGCGGGACAGGGGGCATCGGGGAGCTGTTTTTT
.	TRBV27	.	TRBJ2-7	CASSPGDLRSYEQYF	TGTGCCAGCAGTCCGGGGGACTTACGCTCCTACGAGCAGTACTTC
.	TRBV5-1	.	TRBJ2-2	CATLATNTGELFF	TGCGCCACCCTAGCTACGAACACCGGGGAGCTGTTTTTT
TRBD2	TRBV9	.	TRBJ2-1	CASSVSGRRNEQFF	TGTGCCAGCAGCGTAAGCGGGAGACGTAATGAGCAGTTCTTC
.	TRBV6-1	.	TRBJ1-2	CANSPDSLMGYTF	TGTGCCAACTCCCCCGACAGCCTCATGGGCTACACCTTC
.	TRBV6-5	.	TRBJ1-1	CASRGQTEAFF	TGTGCCAGCAGAGGACAGACTGAAGCTTTCTTT
TRBD1	TRBV2	few	TRBJ2-7	CASIRDRAHEQYF	TGTGCCAGCATCCGGGACAGGGCCCACGAGCAGTACTTC
TRBD1	TRBV5-1	.	TRBJ1-1	CASGRQGLNTEAFF	TGCGCCAGCGGCCGACAGGGCCTGAACACTGAAGCTTTCTTT
.	TRBV14	few	TRBJ2-5	CASSQSPGTAKETQYF	TGTGCCAGCAGCCAATCCCCCGGGACGGCCAAAGAGACCCAGTACTTC
.	TRBV6-1	few	TRBJ2-1	CASSVTGSRMNYNEQFF	TGTGCCAGCAGTGTGACAGGTAGCCGGATGAACTACAATGAGCAGTTCTTC
TRBD2	TRBV4-1	.	TRBJ2-7	CASSQDSGLAGGYYYF	TGCGCCAGCAGCCAAGATTCGGGGCTAGCGGGAGGATACTACTACTTC
TRBD2	TRBV18	few	TRBJ2-7	CASSPPLAGDPYEQYF	TGTGCCAGCTCACCACCGTTAGCGGGAGACCCCTACGAGCAGTACTTC
TRBD2	TRBV9	few	TRBJ2-5	CASSVLREAGETQYF	TGTGCCAGCAGCGTTCTGCGGGAGGCCGGGGAGACCCAGTACTTC
.	TRBV7-2	.	TRBJ2-1	CASSSDLYNEQFF	TGTGCCAGCAGCTCGGACCTTTACAATGAGCAGTTCTTC
.	TRBV19	.	TRBJ2-1	CASTQGLVNNEQFF	TGTGCCAGTACCCAAGGGCTAGTTAACAATGAGCAGTTCTTC
.	TRBV7-2	.	TRBJ2-3	CASSQHLLDTQYF	TGTGCCAGCAGCCAACACCTACTAGATACGCAGTATTTT
.	TRBV7-2	.	TRBJ2-7	CASSPMGAYEQYF	TGTGCCAGCAGCCCTATGGGCGCCTACGAGCAGTACTTC
.	TRBV5-1	few	TRBJ2-4	CASSLGEAKNIQYF	TGCGCCAGCAGCTTGGGGGAAGCCAAAAACATTCAGTACTTC
.	TRBV9	few	TRBJ1-1	CASSTQGTFTTEAFF	TGTGCCAGCAGCACGCAGGGGACTTTCACCACTGAAGCTTTCTTT
TRBD1	TRBV7-9	few	TRBJ2-3	CASSSGTGTDTQYF	TGTGCCAGCAGCTCAGGGACAGGGACAGATACGCAGTATTTT
.	TRBV18	.	TRBJ2-5	CASSPPVVQETQYF	TGTGCCAGCTCACCACCGGTGGTCCAAGAGACCCAGTACTTC
TRBD1	TRBV19	once	TRBJ1-5	CASSKDRRYNQPQHF	TGTGCCAGTAGTAAGGACAGGCGATATAATCAGCCCCAGCATTTT
.	TRBV4-3	few	TRBJ2-2	CASSQVGRSGTGELFF	TGCGCCAGCAGCCAAGTGGGCAGGTCGGGCACCGGGGAGCTGTTTTTT
.	TRBV9	few	TRBJ2-1	CASTLGNVAYNEQFF	TGTGCCAGCACCTTGGGCAACGTAGCCTACAATGAGCAGTTCTTC
.	TRBV10-2	.	TRBJ2-2	CASSVVSYTGELFF	TGCGCCAGCAGTGTTGTTAGCTACACCGGGGAGCTGTTTTTT
.	TRBV6-5	few	TRBJ2-7	CASSFGQSYEQYF	TGTGCCAGCAGTTTTGGGCAGTCCTACGAGCAGTACTTC
.	TRBV7-2	.	TRBJ2-3	CASSHHKGTDTQYF	TGTGCCAGCAGCCACCACAAGGGCACAGATACGCAGTATTTT
.	TRBV7-2	.	TRBJ2-5	CASSLRAGQETQYF	TGTGCCAGCAGCTTACGGGCAGGTCAAGAGACCCAGTACTTC
TRBD1	TRBV19	few	TRBJ2-1	CASSMDRGGNEQFF	TGTGCCAGTAGTATGGACAGGGGGGGTAATGAGCAGTTCTTC
.	TRBV1	.	TRBJ2-5	CTSSQVLAGQQETQYF	TGCACCAGCAGCCAAGTTCTAGCGGGGCAACAAGAGACCCAGTACTTC
TRBD1	TRBV27	few	TRBJ2-2	CASRGTASTGELFF	TGTGCCAGCAGGGGGACAGCCTCCACCGGGGAGCTGTTTTTT
TRBD2	TRBV9	.	TRBJ2-4	CASSVSYERGNIQYF	TGTGCCAGCAGCGTAAGTTACGAGCGGGGAAACATTCAGTACTTC
TRBD1	TRBV28	.	TRBJ1-2	CASSSQGAHGYTF	TGTGCCAGCAGTTCCCAGGGGGCCCATGGCTACACCTTC
TRBD2	TRBV7-9	few	TRBJ2-1	CASSLAGTSDLQFF	TGTGCCAGCAGCTTAGCTGGGACTAGCGATCTCCAGTTCTTC
.	TRBV4-3	few	TRBJ2-6	CASSQLYPGSKGANVLTF	TGCGCCAGCAGCCAACTATACCCTGGGTCTAAGGGGGCCAACGTCCTGACTTTC
TRBD2	TRBV4-3	few	TRBJ2-1	CASSQEVPLAAPYNEQFF	TGCGCCAGCAGCCAAGAAGTCCCCCTAGCGGCCCCCTACAATGAGCAGTTCTTC
TRBD1	TRBV19	.	TRBJ2-7	CASRGQGITEQYF	TGTGCCAGCAGGGGACAGGGTATTACAGAGCAGTACTTC
TRBD2	TRBV15	.	TRBJ2-5	CATSKSPGLAQETQYF	TGTGCCACCAGCAAAAGCCCGGGACTAGCACAAGAGACCCAGTACTTC